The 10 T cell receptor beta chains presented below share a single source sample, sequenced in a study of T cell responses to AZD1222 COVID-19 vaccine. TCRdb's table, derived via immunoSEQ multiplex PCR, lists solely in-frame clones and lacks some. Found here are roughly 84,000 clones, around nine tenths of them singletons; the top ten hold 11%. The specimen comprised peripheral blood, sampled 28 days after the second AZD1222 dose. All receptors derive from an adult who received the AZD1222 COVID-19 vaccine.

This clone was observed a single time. The CDR3 DNA is TGTGCCTGGAGTCGGGGAGAGAGATACGAGCAGTACTTC. It yields the protein CAWSRGERYEQYF. The chain recombines TRBV30 with TRBJ2-7, with a weak D call TRBD2 (5 bases). V lost 2 bases and J 4 bases, leaving 12 bases between the germline ends. CDR1 is GTSNPN and CDR2 is SVGIG in the germline V gene (reference sequence). This CDR3 has 13 amino acids.

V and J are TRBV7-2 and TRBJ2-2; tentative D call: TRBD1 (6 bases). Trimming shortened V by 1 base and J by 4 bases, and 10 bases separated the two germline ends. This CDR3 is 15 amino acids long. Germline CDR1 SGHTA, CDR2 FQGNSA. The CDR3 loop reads CASSLEQGGTGELFF. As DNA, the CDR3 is TGTGCCAGCAGCTTAGAACAGGGCGGCACCGGGGAGCTGTTTTTT.

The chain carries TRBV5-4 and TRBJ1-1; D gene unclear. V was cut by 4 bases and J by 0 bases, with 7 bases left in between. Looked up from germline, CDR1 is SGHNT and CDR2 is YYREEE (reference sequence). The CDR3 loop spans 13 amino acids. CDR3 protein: CASSPLMNTEAFF. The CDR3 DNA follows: TGTGCCAGCAGCCCGCTTATGAACACTGAAGCTTTCTTT.

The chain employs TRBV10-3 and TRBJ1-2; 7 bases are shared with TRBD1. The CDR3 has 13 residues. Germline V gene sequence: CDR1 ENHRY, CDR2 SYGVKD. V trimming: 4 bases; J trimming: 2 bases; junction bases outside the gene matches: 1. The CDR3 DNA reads TGTGCCATCAGTGGGGACAGAAACTATGGCTACACCTTC. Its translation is CAISGDRNYGYTF.

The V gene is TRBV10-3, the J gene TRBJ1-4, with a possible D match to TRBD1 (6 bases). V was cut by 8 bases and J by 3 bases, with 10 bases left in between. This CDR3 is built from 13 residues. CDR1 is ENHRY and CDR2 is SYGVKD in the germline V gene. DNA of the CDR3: TGTGCCATCCAGGGGCTCCCTAATGAAAAACTGTTTTTT. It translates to CAIQGLPNEKLFF.

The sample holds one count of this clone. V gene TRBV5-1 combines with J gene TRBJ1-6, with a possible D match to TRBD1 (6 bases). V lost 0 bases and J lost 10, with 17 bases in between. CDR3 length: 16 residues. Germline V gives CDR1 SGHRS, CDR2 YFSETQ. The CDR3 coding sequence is TGCGCCAGCAGCTTGGTTCGCGGGGGCCATGGCTCACCCCTCCACTTT. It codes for CASSLVRGGHGSPLHF. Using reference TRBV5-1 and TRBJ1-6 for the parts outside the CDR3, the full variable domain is KAGVTQTPRYLIKTRGQQVTLSCSPISGHRSVSWYQQTPGQGLQFLFEYFSETQRNKGNFPGRFSGRQFSNSRSEMNVSTLELGDSALYLCASSLVRGGHGSPLHFGNGTRLTVT.

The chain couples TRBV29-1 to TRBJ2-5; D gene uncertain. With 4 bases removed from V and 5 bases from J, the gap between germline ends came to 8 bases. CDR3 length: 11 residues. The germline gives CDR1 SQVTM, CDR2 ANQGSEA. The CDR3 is CSVAEVETQYF. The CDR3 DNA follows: TGCAGCGTTGCTGAGGTGGAGACCCAGTACTTC.

DNA of the CDR3: TGTGCCAGCAGCCTCCGCGGTACTGGGGCCAACGTCCTGACTTTC. Translation: CASSLRGTGANVLTF. The chain joins TRBV7-9 to TRBJ2-6; D gene ambiguous. The CDR3 consists of 15 residues. Trimming stripped 5 bases from V and 2 bases from J, with 10 bases between. CDR1 SEHNR and CDR2 FQNEAQ come from the germline V gene (reference sequence).

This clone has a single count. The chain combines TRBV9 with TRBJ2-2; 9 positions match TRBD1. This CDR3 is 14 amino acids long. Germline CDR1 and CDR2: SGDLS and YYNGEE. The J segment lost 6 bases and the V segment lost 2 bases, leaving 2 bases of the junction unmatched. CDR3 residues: CASSVTGGAGELFF. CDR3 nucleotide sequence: TGTGCCAGCAGCGTCACAGGGGGCGCCGGGGAGCTGTTTTTT.

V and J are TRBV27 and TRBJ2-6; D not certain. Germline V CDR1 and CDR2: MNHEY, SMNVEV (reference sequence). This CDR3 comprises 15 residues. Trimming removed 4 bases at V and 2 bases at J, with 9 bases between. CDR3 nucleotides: TGTGCCAGCAGTTCATTAGGTGCTGGGGCCAACGTCCTGACTTTC. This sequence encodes CASSSLGAGANVLTF.